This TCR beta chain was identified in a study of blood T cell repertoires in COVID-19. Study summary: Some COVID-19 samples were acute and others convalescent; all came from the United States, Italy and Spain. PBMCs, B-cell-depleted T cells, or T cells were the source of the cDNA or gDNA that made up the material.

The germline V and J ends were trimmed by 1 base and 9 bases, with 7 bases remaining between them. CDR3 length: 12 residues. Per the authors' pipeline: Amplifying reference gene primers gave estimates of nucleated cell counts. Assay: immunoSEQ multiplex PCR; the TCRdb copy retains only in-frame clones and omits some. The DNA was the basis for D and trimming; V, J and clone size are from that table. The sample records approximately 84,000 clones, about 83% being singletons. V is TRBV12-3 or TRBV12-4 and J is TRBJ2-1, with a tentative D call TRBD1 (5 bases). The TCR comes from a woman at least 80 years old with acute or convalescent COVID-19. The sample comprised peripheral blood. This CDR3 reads CASSLVQGEQFF. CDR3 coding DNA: TGTGCCAGCAGTTTAGTCCAGGGTGAGCAGTTCTTC.